Each of the 6 T cell receptor beta chains below was sequenced from the same sample in a study of cytomegalovirus exposure and HLA in healthy donors. Both 60 Vbeta primers and 13 Jbeta primers went into the PCR. The method was immunoSEQ multiplex PCR; TCRdb's version includes in-frame clones alone and lacks a portion of them. The data show just over 80,000 clones, more than 60% seen once. What was sequenced was PBMCs. Source of these receptors: a man younger than 35 in good health and CMV-seropositive.

The chain joins TRBV12-5 to TRBJ1-1, with a possible D match to TRBD1 (6 bases). From germline, CDR1 is LGHNT and CDR2 FRNRAP. V was cut by 6 bases and J by 6 bases, with 14 bases left in between. This CDR3 comprises 13 residues. CDR3 region: CASGTGTNAEAFF. CDR3 nucleotides: TGTGCTAGTGGCACCGGGACAAACGCTGAAGCTTTCTTT. The entire variable domain, with the rest obtained from reference TRBV12-5 and TRBJ1-1, is as follows: DARVTQTPRHKVTEMGQEVTMRCQPILGHNTVFWYRQTMMQGLELLAYFRNRAPLDDSGMPKDRFSAEMPDATLATLKIQPSEPRDSAVYFCASGTGTNAEAFFGQGTRLTVV.

The table lists this clone with a few counts. The gene calls are TRBV4-1 and TRBJ2-7, with TRBD2 as a possible D gene (6 bases). This CDR3 region has 17 residues. Looked up from germline, CDR1 is MGHRA and CDR2 is YSYEKL. V was pared by 3 bases and J by 0 bases, with 18 bases between. The CDR3 DNA reads TGCGCCAGCAGCCAGGCGGTTGTCAGCGGGTACTCCTACGAGCAGTACTTC. This codes for CASSQAVVSGYSYEQYF.

The V call is TRBV6-1, the J call TRBJ1-4, with a possible D match to TRBD1 (5 bases). Germline V CDR1 and CDR2: MNHNS, SASEGT. This CDR3 region has 14 residues. Deletions cut 6 bases from V and 4 bases from J, with 12 bases between. This CDR3 reads CASSGTGDNEKLFF. CDR3 coding DNA: TGTGCCAGCAGCGGAACAGGAGATAATGAAAAACTGTTTTTT.

The V and J genes are TRBV28 and TRBJ2-3; TRBD2 agrees at 8 bases. CDR1 is MDHEN and CDR2 is SYDVKM in the germline V gene. The CDR3 is 15 amino acids. Trimming removed 4 bases from V and 3 bases from J; junction bases left unmatched: 6. The CDR3 sequence is CASSSAGDGTDTQYF. For the CDR3, the DNA is TGTGCCAGCAGTTCAGCGGGAGATGGTACAGATACGCAGTATTTT. The full variable domain, with the rest looked up from reference TRBV28 and TRBJ2-3, is DVKVTQSSRYLVKRTGEKVFLECVQDMDHENMFWYRQDPGLGLRLIYFSYDVKMKEKGDIPEGYSVSREKKERFSLILESASTNQTSMYLCASSSAGDGTDTQYFGPGTRLTVL.

The gene calls are TRBV6-5 and TRBJ2-1; 8 positions agree with TRBD2. The CDR3 has 14 residues. The V and J ends lost 2 bases and 7 bases, in that order; junction bases with no gene match: 4. Germline CDR1 reads MNHEY; CDR2 reads SVGAGI. The CDR3 region has the DNA TGTGCCAGCAGTTACAGCGGGAGTAGGAATGAGCAGTTCTTC. This translates into CASSYSGSRNEQFF.

This clone turned up a few times. In DNA, the CDR3 is TGCAGCGTTGACCGGCAGGGTGAAGCTTTCTTT. It translates to CSVDRQGEAFF. The chain links TRBV29-1 to TRBJ1-1, with D maybe TRBD1 (5 bases). V was clipped by 3 bases and J by 7 bases, with 9 bases between them. This CDR3 is built from 11 residues. Germline V gene sequence: CDR1 SQVTM, CDR2 ANQGSEA.